These 3 T cell receptor beta chains originate from one sample sequenced in a study of CD8+ T cells in alopecia areata. Treatment given: oral pan-JAK inhibitor, 5-10 mg twice daily. RNA was isolated and reverse transcribed to cDNA, the sequencing template. The assay was immunoSEQ multiplex PCR, and TCRdb's table has in-frame clones only and misses some. The table shows 170,000 or so clones, with around three fifths occurring only once. Specimen: CD4+ T cells sorted from blood, collected at week 4, from a patient treated with tofacitinib. These TCRs come from a human donor with alopecia areata.

The rearrangement uses TRBV10-3 and TRBJ2-7; TRBD2 matches 7 bases. The V segment lost 6 bases and the J segment 6 bases; nucleotides outside the gene matches: 5. Germline CDR1 reads ENHRY; CDR2 reads SYGVKD. The CDR3 covers 12 residues. CDR3 bases: TGTGCCATCAGAGGGTCGGGGGGCGAGCAGTACTTC. Translation gives CAIRGSGGEQYF.

This clone was counted between two and nine times. This chain joins TRBV4-2 and TRBJ1-1; D is uncertain. With 3 bases removed from V and 1 base from J, the gap between germline ends came to 12 bases. Germline V gene sequence: CDR1 LGHNA, CDR2 YNFKEQ. This CDR3 comprises 15 residues. Here the CDR3 reads CASSQTSTWNTEAFF. The CDR3 DNA sequence: TGTGCCAGCAGCCAGACTTCCACGTGGAACACTGAAGCTTTCTTT.

This clone was seen only a few times. V gene TRBV7-8 combines with J gene TRBJ2-5, with TRBD2 as a possible D gene (6 bases). The CDR3 runs 14 residues. Between the trimmed V and J ends, which lost 1 base and 4 bases, there was a span of 10 bases. CDR1 is SGHVS and CDR2 is FQNEAQ in the germline V gene. The CDR3 bases are TGTGCCAGCAGCTTAGTGATGGAGGGAGAGACCCAGTACTTC. This gives the protein CASSLVMEGETQYF.